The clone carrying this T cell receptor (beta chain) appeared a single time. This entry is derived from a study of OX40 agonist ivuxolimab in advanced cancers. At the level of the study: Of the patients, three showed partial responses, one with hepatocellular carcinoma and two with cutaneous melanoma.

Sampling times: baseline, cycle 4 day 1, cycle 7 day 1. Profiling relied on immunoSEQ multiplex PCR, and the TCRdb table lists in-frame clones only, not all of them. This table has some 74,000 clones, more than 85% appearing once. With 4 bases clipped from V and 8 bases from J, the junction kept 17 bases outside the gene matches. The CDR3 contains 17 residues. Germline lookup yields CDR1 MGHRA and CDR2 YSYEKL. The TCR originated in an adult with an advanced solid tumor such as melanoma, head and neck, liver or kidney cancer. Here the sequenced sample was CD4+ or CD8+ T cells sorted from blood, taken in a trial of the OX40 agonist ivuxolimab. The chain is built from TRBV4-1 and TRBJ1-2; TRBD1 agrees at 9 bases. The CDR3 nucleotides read TGCGCCAGCAGCCTAAGTGCGACGGGACAGGGAAATGAAGGCTACACCTTC. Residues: CASSLSATGQGNEGYTF.